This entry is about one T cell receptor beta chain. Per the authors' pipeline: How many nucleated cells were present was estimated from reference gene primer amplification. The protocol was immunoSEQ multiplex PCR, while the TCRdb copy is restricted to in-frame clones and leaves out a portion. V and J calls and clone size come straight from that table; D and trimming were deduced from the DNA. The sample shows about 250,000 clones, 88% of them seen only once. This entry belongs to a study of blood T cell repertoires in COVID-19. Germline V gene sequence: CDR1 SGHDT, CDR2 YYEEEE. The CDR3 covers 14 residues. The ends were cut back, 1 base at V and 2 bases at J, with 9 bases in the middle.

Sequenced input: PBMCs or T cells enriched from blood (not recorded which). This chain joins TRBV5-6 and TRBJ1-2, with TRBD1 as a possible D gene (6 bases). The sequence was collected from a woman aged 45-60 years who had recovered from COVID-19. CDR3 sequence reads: CASSLTGSNYGYTF. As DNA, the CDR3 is TGTGCCAGCAGCTTGACAGGGTCCAACTATGGCTACACCTTC.